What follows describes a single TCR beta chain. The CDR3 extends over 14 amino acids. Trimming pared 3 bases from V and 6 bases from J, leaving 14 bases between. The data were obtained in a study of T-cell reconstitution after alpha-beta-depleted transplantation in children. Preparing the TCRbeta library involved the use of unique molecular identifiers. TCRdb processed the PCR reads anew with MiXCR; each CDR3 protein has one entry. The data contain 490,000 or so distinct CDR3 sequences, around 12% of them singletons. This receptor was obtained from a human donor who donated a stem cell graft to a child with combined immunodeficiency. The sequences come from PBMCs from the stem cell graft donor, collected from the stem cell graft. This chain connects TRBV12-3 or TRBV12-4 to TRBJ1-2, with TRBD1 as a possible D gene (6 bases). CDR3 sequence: CASSFLDNRDGYTF. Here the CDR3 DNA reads TGTGCCAGCAGTTTTTTGGACAACAGGGATGGCTACACCTTC.